A single sample is the source of the 8 T cell receptor beta chains below, sequenced in a study of T cells in Graves' hyperthyroidism and ophthalmopathy. Amplified TCR beta CDR3 regions derived from RNA transcripts. A set of HTBI primers served as the primers for a first-round RT-PCR of the TCR CDR3. TCRdb redid the calling of the multiplex PCR reads with MiXCR, one entry per CDR3 protein. The data contain approximately 400,000 distinct CDR3 sequences, roughly 14% of them singletons. Sequenced: blood. The receptors shown here come from a woman aged 18-30 years with Graves' hyperthyroidism.

V and J are TRBV11-2 and TRBJ1-3; the match to TRBD1 covers 7 bases. The J segment lost 0 bases and the V segment lost 5 bases, leaving 7 bases of the junction unmatched. The CDR3 totals 16 residues. Per germline, CDR1 SGHAT and CDR2 FQNNGV. The CDR3 is CASSAGQAFSGNTIYF. CDR3 coding DNA: TGTGCCAGCAGCGCAGGACAGGCCTTCTCTGGAAACACCATATATTTT. Supplemented by reference TRBV11-2 and TRBJ1-3, the full variable domain reads EAGVAQSPRYKIIEKRQSVAFWCNPISGHATLYWYQQILGQGPKLLIQFQNNGVVDDSQLPKDRFSAERLKGVDSTLKIQPAKLEDSAVYLCASSAGQAFSGNTIYFGEGSWLTVV.

For this clonotype: The junction does not match germline at one end; this may be a read error. The chain links TRBV7-2 to TRBJ2-3, with 9 bases lining up with TRBD2. In germline, CDR1 is SGHTA, CDR2 FQGNSA. The CDR3 is 16 residues long. In DNA, the CDR3 is TGTGCCAGCAGCTTAGTAGCGGGGGCTGGCACAGACACGCAGTATTTT. Translated: CASSLVAGAGTDTQYF.

The sample holds many counts of this clonotype. V usage is TRBV19 and J usage is TRBJ1-1; D ambiguous. Germline CDR1 and CDR2: LNHDA and SQIVND (reference sequence). The ends were cut back, 7 bases at V and 1 base at J, with 13 bases in the middle. There are 14 residues in the CDR3. The CDR3 spells CASTSRIQNTEAFF. The CDR3 DNA is TGTGCCAGTACCTCCAGGATACAGAACACTGAAGCTTTCTTT.

At least ten counts were recorded for this clonotype. This chain joins TRBV10-3 and TRBJ2-5; perhaps TRBD2 as D (5 bases). This CDR3 spans 15 amino acids. V gave up 0 bases and J gave up 2 bases, with 10 bases separating them. Germline V gene data show CDR1 as ENHRY and CDR2 as SYGVKD. DNA for the CDR3: TGTGCCATCAGTGAGTCGAGGGTTAGGCAAGAGACCCAGTACTTC. Protein product: CAISESRVRQETQYF.

This clonotype was seen repeatedly, ten times or more. The V and J genes are TRBV20-1 and TRBJ2-3; 13 nucleotides match TRBD2. V shed 3 bases and J 5 bases; nucleotides not matched to a gene: 5. Germline values: CDR1 DFQATT, CDR2 SNEGSKA (reference sequence). This CDR3 contains 15 residues. The CDR3 spells CSARLGLAGEDTQYF. DNA for the CDR3: TGCAGTGCTAGGCTTGGACTAGCGGGGGAAGATACGCAGTATTTT.

This clonotype occurred many times. The chain uses TRBV20-1 and TRBJ2-7, with TRBD1 matching 9 bases. Unmatched junction bases numbered 10, after V lost 4 bases and J lost 6 bases. Germline CDR1 reads DFQATT; CDR2 reads SNEGSKA (reference sequence). This CDR3 spans 14 amino acids. The chain's CDR3 is CSATPLGQGVEQYF. The CDR3, as DNA: TGCAGTGCTACCCCCCTGGGACAGGGTGTCGAGCAGTACTTC.

The chain uses TRBV28 and TRBJ2-5, with TRBD2 as a possible D gene (6 bases). The CDR3 is 16 residues long. Germline loops: CDR1 MDHEN, CDR2 SYDVKM. Trimming shortened V by 3 bases and J by 5 bases, and 19 bases separated the two germline ends. The CDR3 region is CASSFDPGAPTETQYF. DNA of the CDR3: TGTGCCAGCAGTTTTGATCCGGGAGCCCCAACGGAGACCCAGTACTTC.

This clonotype was observed many times. J is TRBJ1-6 and V is TRBV20-1; 7 bases map to TRBD1. J gave up 7 bases and V 1 base, and 10 bases lay outside the gene matches. The CDR3 totals 16 residues. Germline V gene sequence: CDR1 DFQATT, CDR2 SNEGSKA (reference sequence). As DNA, the CDR3 is TGCAGTGCTAGAGCCAGGCCCGGGACAGAGAATTCACCCCTCCACTTT. Translating it yields CSARARPGTENSPLHF.